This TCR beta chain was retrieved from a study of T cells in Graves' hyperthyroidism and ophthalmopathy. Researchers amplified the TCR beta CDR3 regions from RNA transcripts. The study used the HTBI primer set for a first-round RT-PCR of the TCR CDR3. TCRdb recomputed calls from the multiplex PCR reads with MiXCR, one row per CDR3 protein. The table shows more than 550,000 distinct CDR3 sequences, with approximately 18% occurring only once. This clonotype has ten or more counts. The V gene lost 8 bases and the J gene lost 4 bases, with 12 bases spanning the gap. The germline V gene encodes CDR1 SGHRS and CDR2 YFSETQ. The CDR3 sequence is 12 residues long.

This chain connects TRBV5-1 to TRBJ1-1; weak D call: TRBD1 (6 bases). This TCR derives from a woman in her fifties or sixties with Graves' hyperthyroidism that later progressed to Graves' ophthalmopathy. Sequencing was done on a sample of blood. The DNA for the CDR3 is TGCGCCAGTCGATTAGGGGGCACTGAAGCTTTCTTT. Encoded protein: CASRLGGTEAFF.